This T cell receptor (beta chain) stems from a study of CD8+ T cells in alopecia areata. After isolation, RNA underwent reverse transcription to generate cDNA as the sequencing template. Clones were sequenced by immunoSEQ multiplex PCR, and TCRdb holds only the in-frame ones, with some missing. The data show around 190,000 clones, 45% to 65% seen once. Trimming cost V 8 bases and J 2 bases, with 19 bases left between them. Per the germline V gene, CDR1 is LNHNV and CDR2 is YYDKDF (reference sequence). The CDR3 has 15 amino acids. Notes on the study in general: Unlike in mice, where it was clearer, TCR sharing across patients was less clear, possibly HLA-related. Both scalp clonality and the expanded CD8+ clones among the top 100 showed a significant decrease with tofacitinib.

Remarks on this clone: Its antigen is not identified.

Treatment meaning: oral pan-JAK inhibitor, 5-10 mg twice daily. The chain combines TRBV15 with TRBJ2-7, with D possibly TRBD2 on 6 matching bases. The material was CD4+ T cells sorted from blood, obtained at week 4, from a patient treated with tofacitinib. This clonotype was obtained from a human donor with alopecia areata. In DNA, the CDR3 is TGTGCCACCTCAACAGCGGGCATGGCCCCCTACGAGCAGTACTTC. This sequence encodes CATSTAGMAPYEQYF.